Listed below are T cell receptor beta chains from one sample, sequenced in a study of cytomegalovirus exposure and HLA in healthy donors. Sequenced by immunoSEQ multiplex PCR; TCRdb stores in-frame clones only, minus some. This sample yields roughly 60,000 clones, of which about 91% are seen a single time; approximately 2.1% belongs to the top ten. The sequenced sample consisted of PBMCs. All receptors come from a woman aged 30 to 39 in good health and CMV-seronegative. Both conserved end residues are part of each CDR3. The D gene is left open where the match is weak. Clone size is not always given. Where it is, it says once, few, many or a class for expanded clones.

j_call clone_size d_call v_call cdr3_nt cdr3_aa
TRBJ2-7 . TRBD2 TRBV7-2 TGTGCCAGCAGCCCCCGACAGTCTATGGGCGGGAGGTACGAGCAGTACTTC CASSPRQSMGGRYEQYF
TRBJ2-5 . TRBD1 TRBV18 TGTGCCAGCTCACTGGGACAGGCAGAGACCCAGTACTTC CASSLGQAETQYF
TRBJ1-1 . TRBD1 TRBV6-1 TGTGCCAGCAAACGACAGGGGGGGAACACTGAAGCTTTCTTT CASKRQGGNTEAFF
TRBJ2-1 once . TRBV27 TGTGCCAGCAGGTCAGGGTTCAATGAGCAGTTCTTC CASRSGFNEQFF
TRBJ2-1 . . TRBV28 TGTGCCAGCTGGGTAGGGGGTGCCTACAATGAGCAGTTCTTC CASWVGGAYNEQFF
TRBJ2-2 . TRBD2 TRBV29-1 TGCAGCGTTGGACTAGCGAGCACCGGGGAGCTGTTTTTT CSVGLASTGELFF
TRBJ1-5 . TRBD1 TRBV19 TGTGCCAGTAGTAACAGGGGGTTACGTCAGCCCCAGCATTTT CASSNRGLRQPQHF
TRBJ1-1 . TRBD1 TRBV5-1 TGCGCCAGCAGCTTGGGGGGACAGGGCCCTAGCGCCACTGAAGCTTTCTTT CASSLGGQGPSATEAFF
TRBJ2-1 . . TRBV9 TGTGCCAGCAGCGAACTCCAGGGGCCCACCTACAATGAGCAGTTCTTC CASSELQGPTYNEQFF
TRBJ2-7 . TRBD1 TRBV4-1 TGCGCCAGCAGGCCACAGGGGGCGAAAAACGAGCAGTACTTC CASRPQGAKNEQYF
TRBJ2-7 . . TRBV10-3 TGTGCCATCAGTGAGGTGCTAGACGAGCAGTACTTC CAISEVLDEQYF
TRBJ2-1 . . TRBV21-1 TGTGCCAGCAGCAAATACCCGCGGGAGGGTTACAATGAGCAGTTCTTC CASSKYPREGYNEQFF
TRBJ1-1 . . TRBV30 TGTGCCTGGAGATGGGCGGGGGCTGAAGCTTTCTTT CAWRWAGAEAFF
TRBJ1-3 . . TRBV18 TGTGCCAGCTCCGCCCGGGAAGCTGGAAACACCATATATTTT CASSAREAGNTIYF
TRBJ1-5 . . TRBV6-6 TGTGCCAGCAGTTATGAGCAGGGTATAAATCAGCCCCAGCATTTT CASSYEQGINQPQHF
TRBJ2-7 . . TRBV28 TGTGCCAGCAGTTTCCGGGGTCGCTACGAGCAGTACTTC CASSFRGRYEQYF
TRBJ1-2 . . TRBV4-1 TGCGCCAGCAGCCAAGTAAGGACAGTTGGCTATGGCTACACCTTC CASSQVRTVGYGYTF
TRBJ2-7 . . TRBV5-4 TGTGCCAGCAGCTTGAATAGCGACTCCTACGAGCAGTACTTC CASSLNSDSYEQYF
TRBJ2-3 . . TRBV18 TGTGCCAGCTCACGACAGGGAGGTGGCACAGATACGCAGTATTTT CASSRQGGGTDTQYF
TRBJ2-7 . . TRBV27 TGTGCCAGCAGTTTACCGGGGGAAGAATCCTCCTACGAGCAGTACTTC CASSLPGEESSYEQYF
TRBJ2-7 few TRBD2 TRBV10-3 TGTGCCATCAGTGGGGGGACTAGCAAGGACGAGCAGTACTTC CAISGGTSKDEQYF
TRBJ2-7 . TRBD2 TRBV23-1 TGCGCCAGCAGCGCGGGAGAGTGGTTTCACGAGCAGTACTTC CASSAGEWFHEQYF
TRBJ2-3 . TRBD1 TRBV7-8 TGTGCCAGCAGCCCGAGGGGCTTGGGACAGAGTTACACAGATACGCAGTATTTT CASSPRGLGQSYTDTQYF
TRBJ2-7 . . TRBV10-3 TGTGCCATCAGTGAGGTTGGACAGTCCGAGCAGTACTTC CAISEVGQSEQYF
TRBJ1-2 . TRBD1 TRBV5-5 TGTGCCAGCAGCTTGGCTGGACAGGGTAAATATGGCTACACCTTC CASSLAGQGKYGYTF
TRBJ2-5 once TRBD1 TRBV23-1 TGCGCCAGCAGTCAATCGAGGGGGACAGGGGGAGAGACCCAGTACTTC CASSQSRGTGGETQYF
TRBJ1-3 . TRBD1 TRBV18 TGTGCCAGCTCACCAGGGACAGTCTCTGGAAACACCATATATTTT CASSPGTVSGNTIYF
TRBJ1-5 . TRBD1 TRBV10-3 TGTGCCGTGCGGGGGGGGCAGGGGGCAGCTTGGGACCAGCCCCAGCATTTT CAVRGGQGAAWDQPQHF
TRBJ2-5 . . TRBV4-1 TGCGCCAGCAGCCCTACCGGGTCAGCTCGGGAGACCCAGTACTTC CASSPTGSARETQYF
TRBJ1-1 . . TRBV11-2 TGTGCCAGCAGCTTAGATCGAGTCAGGGAAGCTTTCTTT CASSLDRVREAFF
TRBJ2-3 . TRBD2 TRBV19 TGTGCCAGTAGCGACCACTCGGGACTAGCGGGAGGGGATACGCAGTATTTT CASSDHSGLAGGDTQYF
TRBJ1-1 . . TRBV6-5 TGTGCCAGCAGTTGGGACATAAACACTGAAGCTTTCTTT CASSWDINTEAFF
TRBJ1-5 . TRBD1 TRBV4-1 TGCGCCAGCAGCCAAGACCCGGGACAGGTCAATCAGCCCCAGCATTTT CASSQDPGQVNQPQHF
TRBJ1-2 . . TRBV9 TGTGCCAGCAGCGCACAGGGCTCCAATGGCTACACCTTC CASSAQGSNGYTF
TRBJ1-4 . TRBD1 TRBV28 TGTGCCAGCAGTACATTTACAGGGGGAGGAGAAAAACTGTTTTTT CASSTFTGGGEKLFF
TRBJ1-3 . . TRBV4-3 TGCGCCAGCAGCCAAGATCACTTCGACAGCTCTGGAAACACCATATATTTT CASSQDHFDSSGNTIYF
TRBJ2-7 . TRBD1 TRBV7-2 TGTGCCAGCAGCTTAGTAGCCGGGACAGGGGGAGGCGAGCAGTACTTC CASSLVAGTGGGEQYF
TRBJ2-7 . . TRBV27 TGTGCCAGCAGTTTCGGGCAGGGGGGCGAGCAGTACTTC CASSFGQGGEQYF
TRBJ1-2 . . TRBV2 TGTGCCAGCAGGTACACCTCGGGGAGCGGAGGCTACACCTTC CASRYTSGSGGYTF
TRBJ2-1 . TRBD2 TRBV25-1 TGTGCCAGCAGTGAAACTAGCGCCGCCTACAATGAGCAGTTCTTC CASSETSAAYNEQFF
TRBJ2-7 . . TRBV6-9 TGTGCCATCCGGACTAAAACACCCCTCTTCCACGAGCAGTACTTC CAIRTKTPLFHEQYF
TRBJ2-1 . TRBD2 TRBV27 TGTGCCAGCAGCCGAACTAGCGGACCACCTAGTAAGTTCTTC CASSRTSGPPSKFF
TRBJ1-1 . TRBD1 TRBV28 TGTGCCAGCAGTGTTACAATAGGGGGCCCGGGCTCCACTGAAGCTTTCTTT CASSVTIGGPGSTEAFF
TRBJ2-1 . TRBD1 TRBV2 TGTGCCAGCTGGGACAGGGAATTACGGGATGAGCAGTTCTTC CASWDRELRDEQFF
TRBJ2-1 . TRBD2 TRBV6-6 TGTGCCAGCAGTTCGGGGACTAGCGGGAAGGGGGATGAGCAGTTCTTC CASSSGTSGKGDEQFF
TRBJ2-7 few . TRBV21-1 TGTGCCAGCAGCAAAGTGGAGGAACAGGGGCTAGCGGGAGGCGGGGATGAGCAGTACTTC CASSKVEEQGLAGGGDEQYF
TRBJ2-1 . TRBD2 TRBV7-9 TGTGCCAGCAGCTTACCTAGCGGGAGGACCGGAGAGCAGTTCTTC CASSLPSGRTGEQFF
TRBJ1-5 . TRBD1 TRBV18 TGTGCCAGCTCACCGGAAGCAGGGGGAAGTCCCCAGCATTTT CASSPEAGGSPQHF
TRBJ1-1 . . TRBV30 TGTGCCGTCCAAGCTGCCACTGAAGCTTTCTTT CAVQAATEAFF
TRBJ2-5 . TRBD1 TRBV18 TGTGCCAGCTCCCAAGGACAGGCCCCAGAGACCCAGTACTTC CASSQGQAPETQYF
TRBJ2-5 . . TRBV6-5 TGTGCCAGCAAGCGAGGACAAATAGGGGAGACCCAGTACTTC CASKRGQIGETQYF
TRBJ2-5 . TRBD1 TRBV5-4 TGTGCCAGCAGCTTAAAGATGGCAGGGGGTGAGACCCAGTACTTC CASSLKMAGGETQYF
TRBJ1-1 . . TRBV7-3 TGTGCCAGCAGCCCAAGTTCGAGGGCGCGAGCTTTCTTT CASSPSSRARAFF
TRBJ1-1 . TRBD1 TRBV11-2 TGTGCCAGCATCGGGACAGGGCTTTATCATACTGAAGCTTTCTTT CASIGTGLYHTEAFF
TRBJ2-1 . . TRBV28 TGTGCCTCGGAGATGGGGGGAGTCAATGAGCAGTTCTTC CASEMGGVNEQFF
TRBJ2-7 . TRBD2 TRBV5-1 TGCGCCAGCAGCTGGACGACTAGCGGGAGCAACGAGCAGTACTTC CASSWTTSGSNEQYF
TRBJ2-3 . TRBD1 TRBV5-5 TGTGCCAGCAGCCCGCATTGGACAGGGCACTTTAGCACAGATACGCAGTATTTT CASSPHWTGHFSTDTQYF
TRBJ1-4 . . TRBV27 TGTGCCAGCAGTTTCCCGTTAGAAAAACTGTTTTTT CASSFPLEKLFF
TRBJ2-7 few TRBD1 TRBV7-8 TGTGCCAGCAGCCTCAGGGGGCGTGAGCAGTACTTC CASSLRGREQYF
TRBJ1-1 . . TRBV6-1 TGTGCCAGCAGTACCCGAAGGGGGGGGAACACTGAAGCTTTCTTT CASSTRRGGNTEAFF